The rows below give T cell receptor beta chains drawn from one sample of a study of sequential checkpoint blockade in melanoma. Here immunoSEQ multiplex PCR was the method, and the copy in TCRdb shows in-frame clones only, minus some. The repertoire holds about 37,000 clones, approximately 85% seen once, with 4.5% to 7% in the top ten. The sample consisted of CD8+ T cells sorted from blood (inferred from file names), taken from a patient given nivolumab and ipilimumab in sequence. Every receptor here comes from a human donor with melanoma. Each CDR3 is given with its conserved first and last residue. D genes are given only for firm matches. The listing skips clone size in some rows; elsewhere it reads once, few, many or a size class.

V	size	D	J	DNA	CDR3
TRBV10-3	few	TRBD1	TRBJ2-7	TGTGCCATCAGTGAGCCGACAGGGGATGTTCTCGAGCAGTACTTC	CAISEPTGDVLEQYF
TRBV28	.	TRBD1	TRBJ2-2	TGTGCCAGCAGTTTACGGGGGACAGGGGTTTTCGGGGAGCTGTTTTTT	CASSLRGTGVFGELFF
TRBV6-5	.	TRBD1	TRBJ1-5	TGTGCCAGCAGTTCGGACAGGGAAGATCAGCCCCAGCATTTT	CASSSDREDQPQHF
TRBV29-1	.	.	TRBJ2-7	TGCAGCGTTGGAGAGGGGGGATACGAGCAGTACTTC	CSVGEGGYEQYF
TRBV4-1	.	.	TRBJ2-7	TGCGCCAGCAGCCAAGGCACAGGCTACGAGCAGTACTTC	CASSQGTGYEQYF
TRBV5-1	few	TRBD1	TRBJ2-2	TGCGCCAGCAGCTCTGGGACAGGGGGCGCGGTTACCGGGGAGCTGTTTTTT	CASSSGTGGAVTGELFF
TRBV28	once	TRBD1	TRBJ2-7	TGTGCCAGCAGTTGGGACAGGGCCAGCTCCTACGAGCAGTACTTC	CASSWDRASSYEQYF
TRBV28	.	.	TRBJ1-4	TGTGCCAGCAGTCCGGAGGCAGCAACTAATGAAAAACTGTTTTTT	CASSPEAATNEKLFF
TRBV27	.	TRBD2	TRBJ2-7	TGTGCCAGCAGTTCTCAGCGGGACCCGTCCTACGAGCAGTACTTC	CASSSQRDPSYEQYF
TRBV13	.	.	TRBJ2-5	TGTGCCAGCAGCAGCAGGGGGCGGGGGGAGACCCAGTACTTC	CASSSRGRGETQYF
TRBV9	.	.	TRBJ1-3	TGTGCCAGCAGCGTAGAGGGGTTAAGTGAGAACACCATATATTTT	CASSVEGLSENTIYF
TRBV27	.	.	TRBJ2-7	TGTGCCAGCAGTTTATCGTTGGCAGGGGGGCTCTACGAGCAGTACTTC	CASSLSLAGGLYEQYF
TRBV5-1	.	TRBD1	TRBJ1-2	TGCGCCAGCAGCTTGACCACAGGGGGCAGTAATGGCTACACCTTC	CASSLTTGGSNGYTF
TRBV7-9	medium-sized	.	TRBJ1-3	TGTGCCAGCAGCTTCCCCAGGACAGAACTCTCTGGAAACACCATATATTTT	CASSFPRTELSGNTIYF
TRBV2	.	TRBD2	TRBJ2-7	TGTGCCAGCAATCCGGGACTAGCGGGAGTCGGGCCCTCCTACGAGCAGTACTTC	CASNPGLAGVGPSYEQYF